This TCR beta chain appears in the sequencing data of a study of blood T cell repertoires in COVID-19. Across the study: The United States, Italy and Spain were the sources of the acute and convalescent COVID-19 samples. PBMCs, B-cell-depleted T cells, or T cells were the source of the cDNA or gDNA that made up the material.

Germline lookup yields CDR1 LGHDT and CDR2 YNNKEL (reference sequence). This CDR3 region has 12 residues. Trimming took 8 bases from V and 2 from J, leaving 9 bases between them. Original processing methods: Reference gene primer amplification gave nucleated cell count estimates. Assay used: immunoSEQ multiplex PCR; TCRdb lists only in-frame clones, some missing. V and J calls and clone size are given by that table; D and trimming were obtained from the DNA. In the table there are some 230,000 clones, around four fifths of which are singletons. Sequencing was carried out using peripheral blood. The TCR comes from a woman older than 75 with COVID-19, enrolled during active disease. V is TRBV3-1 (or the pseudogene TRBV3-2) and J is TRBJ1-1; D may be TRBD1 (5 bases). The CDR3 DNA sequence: TGTGCCAGCGGGGACTTCAACACTGAAGCTTTCTTT. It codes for CASGDFNTEAFF.